This TCR beta chain emerged from a study of T cells in tumors after PD-1 blockade. Study-wide context: Blood samples averaged roughly 110,000 templates (range about 21,000-257,772) and 36,000 or so unique clonotypes. Findings and limits, study-wide: Approximately 43% of tumor TCR clonotypes were also found in blood.

The length of the CDR3 is 14 residues. V was pared by 9 bases and J by 6 bases, with 18 bases between. Germline CDR1 SGHRS, CDR2 YFSETQ. Repertoires were generated with immunoSEQ multiplex PCR, while TCRdb's copy carries only in-frame clones and drops some. The sample holds more than 40,000 clones, approximately 79% seen once. With respect to this clone: What it recognizes is unknown.

This clonotype was obtained from a human donor with advanced basal cell or squamous cell carcinoma (not recorded which). Sequencing was performed on PBMCs, taken before anti-PD-1 therapy. This chain uses TRBV5-1 with TRBJ1-4, with a possible D match to TRBD1 (6 bases). This chain's CDR3 is CATRMGGPDEKLFF. The CDR3 region has the DNA TGCGCCACCCGCATGGGGGGGCCGGATGAAAAACTGTTTTTT.